The clone carrying this T cell receptor (beta chain) was seen a single time. Under the authors' procedure: Reference gene primer amplification in the assay estimated nucleated cell counts. The table came from immunoSEQ multiplex PCR; TCRdb's copy has only in-frame clones and leaves some out. D and trimming come from the DNA, and the V and J calls and clone size come from that table. The sample has about 98,000 clones; approximately 79% are singletons. The data are from a study of blood T cell repertoires in COVID-19. The V and J ends lost 0 bases and 5 bases respectively, with 13 bases between them. CDR3 length: 14 amino acids. The germline V gene encodes CDR1 GTSNPN and CDR2 SVGIG (reference sequence).

The sequence was obtained from a man between 65 and 85 years old with active or convalescent COVID-19. Source material: peripheral blood. V gene TRBV30 combines with J gene TRBJ1-2, with D possibly being TRBD1 (5 bases). The CDR3 loop is CAWSVLAGGYGYTF. The CDR3 nucleotides read TGTGCCTGGAGTGTACTGGCCGGGGGGTATGGCTACACCTTC. Variable domain in full (rest from reference TRBV30 and TRBJ1-2): SQTIHQWPATLVQPVGSPLSLECTVEGTSNPNLYWYRQAAGRGLQLLFYSVGIGQISSEVPQNLSASRPQDRQFILSSKKLLLSDSGFYLCAWSVLAGGYGYTFGSGTRLTVV.